This entry concerns a single T cell receptor (beta chain). Germline lookup yields CDR1 LNHNV and CDR2 YYDKDF (reference sequence). This CDR3 is 16 amino acids long. Trimming took 0 bases from V and 8 from J, leaving 19 bases between them. This record comes from a study of blood T cell repertoires in COVID-19. Study information: The samples span acute and convalescent COVID-19 from the United States, Italy and Spain. T cells, B-cell-depleted T cells, or PBMCs provided the cDNA or gDNA that served as material.

In the study's own analysis: The assay estimated nucleated cells by amplifying reference gene primers. The protocol was immunoSEQ multiplex PCR, while the TCRdb copy is restricted to in-frame clones and leaves out a portion. The V and J calls and clone size come from that table; D and trimming were worked out from the DNA. The sample carries fewer than 75,000 clones, approximately 91% recorded once. The V gene is TRBV15, the J gene TRBJ1-2, with a tentative D call TRBD1 (5 bases). This TCR was recovered from an older man with acute or convalescent COVID-19. The sample consisted of peripheral blood. CDR3: CATSRDPILGAGGYTF. The CDR3 DNA follows: TGTGCCACCAGCAGAGATCCGATCTTAGGGGCGGGAGGCTACACCTTC.